The subject of this entry is one T cell receptor (beta chain). Its antigen is currently unknown. These data come from a study of T cell clonotyping in hematopoietic cell transplantation. CDR3 length: 14 residues. Germline loops: CDR1 SGHTA, CDR2 FQGNSA. The V gene lost 4 bases and the J gene lost 6 bases, with 15 bases spanning the gap. Repertoires were generated with immunoSEQ multiplex PCR, while TCRdb's copy carries only in-frame clones and drops some. The sample records more than 6,500 clones, approximately 94% being singletons. Study-wide results and limits: Broader posttransplant TCR repertoire diversity was predicted by graft donor and pretransplant recipient Inverse Simpson Index values. Without cell sorting, CD4 versus CD8 contributions remain unresolved. Recipient TCR diversity dropped after transplant; expanded clonotypes rose from day 30 to 180.

V is TRBV7-2 and J is TRBJ1-2; D is perhaps TRBD1 (5 bases). The starting material was peripheral blood mononuclear cells, obtained 30 days after allogeneic stem cell transplant. The receptor was derived from a male patient between 55 and 70 years old who had an allogeneic stem cell transplant from an unrelated donor, so T cells may come from the graft donor. Some clones in this sample may be carry-over from other donors' samples. CDR3 nucleotides: TGTGCCAGCAGCTCCACTCGGCAGGGTCATGGCTACACCTTC. Its translation: CASSSTRQGHGYTF.